The sample holds a few counts of the clone carrying this T cell receptor beta chain. Its antigen is currently unknown. Isolated PBMCs totaled at least 6.5 million in each sample. Using a J-beta primer mix together with a sample-barcoded 5' primer, a second PCR was run for about 7 to 12 cycles. TCRdb reprocessed the 5' RACE reads via MiXCR and lists one record per CDR3 protein. This table has over a million distinct CDR3 sequences, 45% to 70% appearing once. This specimen belongs to a study of blood T cells in healthy people across ages. Study results and caveats: Estimates based on one million T cells were treated as lower bounds. The fall in TCR beta diversity per million T cells was roughly linear with age.

The CDR3 is 17 residues long. The germline gives CDR1 SGHTA, CDR2 FQGNSA. This receptor was identified in a young man in good health. The V call is TRBV7-2, the J call TRBJ2-7; 9 bases match TRBD2. The end of the DNA fits TRBJ2-5 better, so the J call may be wrong. The specimen was blood. The CDR3 is CASSPHYTSGLKETQYF. CDR3 DNA sequence: TGTGCCAGCAGCCCACACTACACTAGCGGGTTGAAAGAGACCCAGTACTTC.